These 30 T cell receptor beta chains share one sample of origin, sequenced in a study of T cell changes during pregnancy in multiple sclerosis. Produced via immunoSEQ multiplex PCR; TCRdb's table is partial and in-frame only. The profile shows roughly 40,000 clones, 91% of them singletons. Sequenced material: CD4+ T cells from peripheral blood mononuclear cells, taken before pregnancy. These TCRs come from a female donor with multiple sclerosis, enrolled in a pregnancy study.

The chain couples TRBV5-1 to TRBJ1-1, with TRBD1 identical over 11 bases. The germline CDR1 and CDR2 sequences are SGHRS and YFSETQ. The V and J ends lost 3 bases and 5 bases, in that order; junction bases with no gene match: 3. There are 14 residues in the CDR3. The CDR3 DNA reads as TGCGCCAGCAGCTCCGGGACAGGGGGGACTGAAGCTTTCTTT. Amino acid sequence: CASSSGTGGTEAFF.

Of note for this clone: Other DNA sequences in this specimen translate into the identical CDR3. V and J are TRBV30 and TRBJ2-7; TRBD1 is a possible D gene (6 bases). Trimming stripped 4 bases from V and 4 bases from J, with 8 bases between. Germline lookup yields CDR1 GTSNPN and CDR2 SVGIG (reference sequence). There are 11 residues in the CDR3. CDR3 region: CAWTTGYEQYF. The CDR3 bases are TGTGCCTGGACCACAGGGTACGAGCAGTACTTC.

This rearrangement joins TRBV13 to TRBJ2-1; TRBD1 is a possible D gene (6 bases). The germline V gene encodes CDR1 PRHDT and CDR2 FYEKMQ (reference sequence). There are 14 residues in the CDR3. Trimming took off 3 bases at V and 6 bases at J, with 12 bases between the two ends. The DNA of the CDR3 is TGTGCCAGCAGCTTGGGGACAAGGGCCAATGAGCAGTTCTTC. It specifies CASSLGTRANEQFF.

The genes are TRBV27 and TRBJ1-5; D may be TRBD1 (5 bases). Germline lookup yields CDR1 MNHEY and CDR2 SMNVEV (reference sequence). V shed 2 bases and J shed 2 bases, with 13 bases lying between them. This CDR3 has 16 amino acids. CDR3 DNA sequence: TGTGCCAGCAGTTTAGTCGGGACTGTGGGCAATCAGCCCCAGCATTTT. Translation gives CASSLVGTVGNQPQHF.

The gene calls are TRBV4-2 and TRBJ1-2; D is perhaps TRBD1 (6 bases). The CDR3 is 15 residues long. With 0 bases removed from V and 5 bases from J, the gap between germline ends came to 13 bases. In germline, CDR1 is LGHNA, CDR2 YNFKEQ. In DNA, the CDR3 is TGTGCCAGCAGCCAAGAAGGAGGGGGAGGGTATGGCTACACCTTC. It is translated as CASSQEGGGGYGYTF.

The chain combines TRBV19 with TRBJ2-7, with TRBD1 identical over 12 bases. With 5 bases clipped from V and 2 bases from J, the junction kept 7 bases outside the gene matches. The CDR3 runs to 16 residues. Germline CDR1 is LNHDA and CDR2 is SQIVND (reference sequence). The CDR3 reads CASSAGTGGIPYEQYF. The CDR3 DNA reads as TGTGCCAGTAGTGCGGGGACAGGGGGCATCCCCTACGAGCAGTACTTC. The full variable domain, with the rest looked up from reference TRBV19 and TRBJ2-7, is DGGITQSPKYLFRKEGQNVTLSCEQNLNHDAMYWYRQDPGQGLRLIYYSQIVNDFQKGDIAEGYSVSREKKESFPLTVTSAQKNPTAFYLCASSAGTGGIPYEQYFGPGTRLTVT.

The genes are TRBV7-9 and TRBJ1-2, with 8 nucleotides matching TRBD1. Trimming cost V 5 bases and J 6 bases; bases outside gene matches: 14. This CDR3 is 16 amino acids long. Per germline, CDR1 SEHNR and CDR2 FQNEAQ (reference sequence). The CDR3 region is CASSHGQGARKDGYTF. The CDR3 DNA reads TGTGCCAGCAGCCACGGACAGGGAGCGAGGAAAGATGGCTACACCTTC.

This clone turned up a few times. This chain links TRBV5-1 with TRBJ2-7; D is perhaps TRBD2 (5 bases). V lost 4 bases to trimming and J lost 4 bases, with 9 bases between them. Germline V lookup: CDR1 SGHRS, CDR2 YFSETQ. The CDR3 runs 12 residues. The CDR3 spells CASSPEAYEQYF. CDR3 DNA sequence: TGCGCCAGCAGCCCGGAGGCTTACGAGCAGTACTTC.

In its sample, this clone was seen a few times. This chain connects TRBV2 to TRBJ1-1; 9 nucleotides align to TRBD1. The V segment lost 4 bases and the J segment 1 base; nucleotides outside the gene matches: 4. CDR3 length equals 15 residues. Germline lookup yields CDR1 SNHLY and CDR2 FYNNEI. Here the CDR3 reads CASSGPGQGNTEAFF. CDR3 nucleotides: TGTGCCAGCAGTGGACCGGGACAGGGGAACACTGAAGCTTTCTTT.

V is TRBV5-1 and J is TRBJ2-7; TRBD2 might be the D (6 bases). CDR3 length: 16 amino acids. Germline V gives CDR1 SGHRS, CDR2 YFSETQ. V lost 2 bases and J lost 3, with 18 bases in between. As DNA, the CDR3 is TGCGCCAGCAGCTTAGGCGGGGCAACTCTCGGCTACGAGCAGTACTTC. Amino acid sequence: CASSLGGATLGYEQYF.

The chain recombines TRBV7-8 with TRBJ2-1; 9 bases align to TRBD2. V gave up 3 bases and J gave up 6 bases; unmatched junction bases: 6. There are 15 residues in the CDR3. CDR1 SGHVS and CDR2 FQNEAQ come from the germline V gene. The CDR3 region is CASSFSGGRSNEQFF. The CDR3 coding sequence is TGTGCCAGCAGCTTTAGCGGGGGACGGAGCAATGAGCAGTTCTTC.

The rearrangement links TRBV6-6 to TRBJ1-1; 7 nucleotides align to TRBD1. Germline V lookup: CDR1 MNHNY, CDR2 SVGAGI (reference sequence). The length of the CDR3 is 12 residues. V lost 8 bases to trimming and J lost 5 bases; unmatched junction nucleotides: 5. CDR3 amino acids: CASGTGETEAFF. In nucleotides, the CDR3 is TGTGCCAGCGGAACAGGGGAAACTGAAGCTTTCTTT.

By sample fraction, this clone is medium-sized. This rearrangement joins TRBV7-2 to TRBJ1-6; TRBD1 matches 11 bases. V was pared by 5 bases and J by 0 bases, with 3 bases of the junction left unmatched. Germline CDR1 is SGHTA and CDR2 is FQGNSA. The CDR3 loop spans 17 amino acids. The CDR3 coding sequence is TGTGCCAGCAGCCCAGGGACAGGGGGCTCCTATAATTCACCCCTCCACTTT. This gives the protein CASSPGTGGSYNSPLHF.

The chain uses TRBV13 and TRBJ2-1; 9 bases match TRBD2. With V trimmed by 6 bases and J by 7 bases, 13 bases remained unmatched. Germline CDR1 PRHDT, CDR2 FYEKMQ (reference sequence). This CDR3 spans 16 amino acids. Here the CDR3 reads CASSWAGGRRVNEQFF. Here the CDR3 DNA reads TGTGCCAGCAGTTGGGCGGGGGGGAGGAGGGTTAATGAGCAGTTCTTC.

V gene TRBV5-6 combines with J gene TRBJ2-1; 9 bases fit TRBD1. Germline assignment: CDR1 SGHDT and CDR2 YYEEEE. J lost 6 bases, V lost 7 bases, and 5 bases had no gene match. The CDR3 contains 13 residues. CDR3 coding DNA: TGTGCCAGCCTCCGGGACAGGGTCAATGAGCAGTTCTTC. Its translation is CASLRDRVNEQFF. Supplemented by reference TRBV5-6 and TRBJ2-1, the full variable domain reads DAGVTQSPTHLIKTRGQQVTLRCSPKSGHDTVSWYQQALGQGPQFIFQYYEEEERQRGNFPDRFSGHQFPNYSSELNVNALLLGDSALYLCASLRDRVNEQFFGPGTRLTVL.

V is TRBV19 and J is TRBJ2-7; 9 bases map to TRBD1. V was clipped by 4 bases and J by 4 bases; unmatched bases: 5. The CDR3 contains 14 residues. Germline CDR1 is LNHDA and CDR2 is SQIVND (reference sequence). The CDR3, as DNA: TGTGCCAGTAGTAGGGACAGGGCGAATTACGAGCAGTACTTC. This codes for CASSRDRANYEQYF.

V is TRBV4-2 and J is TRBJ1-1; D is possibly TRBD1 (5 bases). The CDR3 is made up of 15 amino acids. CDR1 LGHNA and CDR2 YNFKEQ come from the germline V gene. With 6 bases removed from V and 3 bases from J, the gap between germline ends came to 17 bases. CDR3 amino acids: CASREISRVYTEAFF. DNA of the CDR3: TGTGCCAGCAGAGAAATCTCCAGGGTCTACACTGAAGCTTTCTTT.

This chain links TRBV7-2 with TRBJ2-7, with D possibly TRBD1 on 5 matching bases. The V gene lost 6 bases and the J gene lost 4 bases, with 10 bases spanning the gap. The CDR3 extends over 12 amino acids. CDR1 and CDR2 from the germline V gene are SGHTA and FQGNSA. CDR3 DNA: TGTGCCAGCAGGGGGCAAAGTTACGAGCAGTACTTC. Amino acid sequence: CASRGQSYEQYF.

The chain joins TRBV7-8 to TRBJ1-2, with 7 bases fitting TRBD1. Trimming took 4 bases from V and 8 from J; bases not matched to a gene: 7. Germline lookup yields CDR1 SGHVS and CDR2 FQNEAQ. This CDR3 is 13 amino acids long. The CDR3 protein is CASSWRTGTGYTF. CDR3 nucleotide sequence: TGTGCCAGCAGCTGGCGGACAGGCACAGGCTACACCTTC.

V gene TRBV30 combines with J gene TRBJ2-5; 8 bases align to TRBD2. This CDR3 contains 13 residues. Germline V gives CDR1 GTSNPN, CDR2 SVGIG (reference sequence). J lost 5 bases, V lost 2 bases, and 4 bases had no gene match. The CDR3 DNA reads TGTGCCTGGAGTCCGGGGGGGGCCGAGACCCAGTACTTC. Protein: CAWSPGGAETQYF.

The chain uses TRBV2 and TRBJ1-1; no reliable D call. Germline V gene lookup returns CDR1 SNHLY and CDR2 FYNNEI. The V end lost 7 bases, the J end lost 1 base, and 4 bases lay between the germline ends. This CDR3 contains 11 residues. The CDR3 reads CASNRNTEAFF. The CDR3 region has the DNA TGTGCCAGCAACAGGAACACTGAAGCTTTCTTT. The full variable domain, in which reference TRBV2 and TRBJ1-1 provide the parts outside the CDR3, is EPEVTQTPSHQVTQMGQEVILRCVPISNHLYFYWYRQILGQKVEFLVSFYNNEISEKSEIFDDQFSVERPDGSNFTLKIRSTKLEDSAMYFCASNRNTEAFFGQGTRLTVV.

This sequence joins TRBV5-4 and TRBJ1-1; perhaps TRBD1 as D (5 bases). The germline V gene has CDR1 SGHNT and CDR2 YYREEE (reference sequence). Trimming cost V 0 bases and J 0 bases, with 9 bases left between them. The CDR3 runs to 15 residues. The CDR3 nucleotides are TGTGCCAGCAGCTTGGGGGCAGGGATGAACACTGAAGCTTTCTTT. This codes for CASSLGAGMNTEAFF.

The V gene is TRBV29-1, the J gene TRBJ2-5; D possibly corresponds to TRBD1 (7 bases). Trimming pared 7 bases from V and 4 bases from J, leaving 22 bases between. The CDR3 is 15 residues long. CDR1 and CDR2 from the germline V gene are SQVTM and ANQGSEA. CDR3 sequence reads: CSADGPQGGRETQYF. The CDR3 DNA reads TGCAGCGCCGATGGGCCCCAGGGGGGAAGAGAGACCCAGTACTTC.

The CDR3 DNA reads TGTGCCAGCAGCTTGGCCTCGGACAGGGAACGGTACTTC. Its translation: CASSLASDRERYF. The chain carries TRBV5-7 and TRBJ2-7; 8 nucleotides line up with TRBD1. TRBV5-7 is flagged as an ORF with uncertain function. V lost 0 bases, J lost 12 bases, and 8 bases stayed unmatched. The CDR3 contains 13 residues.

This clone was seen just once. This chain's CDR3 is CASSQDSALHF. For the CDR3, the DNA is TGTGCCAGCAGCCAAGACTCGGCCCTCCACTTT. The J gene is TRBJ1-6, the V gene TRBV4-2, with D uncertain. Trimming left V 0 bases short and J 14 bases short, with 5 bases between. This CDR3 spans 11 amino acids. Germline V gene data show CDR1 as LGHNA and CDR2 as YNFKEQ.

The J gene is TRBJ2-1, the V gene TRBV6-5, with 8 bases that match TRBD1. CDR1 MNHEY and CDR2 SVGAGI come from the germline V gene. The CDR3 extends over 16 amino acids. Losses at the gene ends were 1 base for V and 6 bases for J; bases not matched to a gene: 8. For the CDR3, the DNA is TGTGCCAGCAGTTACTGGAGGACAGGGTGGATCAATGAGCAGTTCTTC. Protein product: CASSYWRTGWINEQFF.

The chain employs TRBV5-1 and TRBJ2-2; D might be TRBD1 (6 bases). Between the trimmed V and J ends, which lost 4 bases and 0 bases, there was a span of 10 bases. Per the germline V gene, CDR1 is SGHRS and CDR2 is YFSETQ. The CDR3 is made up of 15 amino acids. CDR3 DNA: TGCGCCAGCAGCCTAACAGGGTCGAACACCGGGGAGCTGTTTTTT. Residues: CASSLTGSNTGELFF.

The chain employs TRBV19 and TRBJ2-1; D may be TRBD2 (6 bases). Germline-derived CDR1 and CDR2 are LNHDA and SQIVND (reference sequence). V shed 3 bases and J shed 5 bases, with 8 bases lying between them. The CDR3 sequence is 13 residues long. Here the CDR3 DNA reads TGTGCCAGTAGTATGGGGGGAGACAATGAGCAGTTCTTC. Translation gives CASSMGGDNEQFF.

The chain combines TRBV5-5 with TRBJ1-6; tentative D call: TRBD1 (6 bases). The ends were cut back, 4 bases at V and 7 bases at J, with 15 bases in the middle. This CDR3 comprises 15 residues. The germline gives CDR1 SGHKS, CDR2 YYEKEE (reference sequence). The CDR3, as DNA: TGTGCCAGCAGCCCGGGGACACATTCAAATTCACCCCTCCACTTT. As protein: CASSPGTHSNSPLHF.

V gene TRBV4-2 combines with J gene TRBJ2-5; 10 bases agree with TRBD2. Unmatched junction bases numbered 15, after V lost 0 bases and J lost 5 bases. CDR3 size: 19 residues. The germline gives CDR1 LGHNA, CDR2 YNFKEQ. The CDR3 DNA sequence: TGTGCCAGCAGCCAAGATCCCCCCGCGAGCGGGGGGGCCCTGGAGACCCAGTACTTC. Encoded protein: CASSQDPPASGGALETQYF.